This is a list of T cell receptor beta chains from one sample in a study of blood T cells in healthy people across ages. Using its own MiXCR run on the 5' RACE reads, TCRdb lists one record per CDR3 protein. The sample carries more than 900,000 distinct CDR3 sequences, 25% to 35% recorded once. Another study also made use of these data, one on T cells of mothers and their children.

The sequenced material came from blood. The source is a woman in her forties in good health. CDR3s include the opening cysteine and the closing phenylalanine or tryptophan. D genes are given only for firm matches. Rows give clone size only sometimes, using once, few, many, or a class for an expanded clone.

DNA: TGCAGTGCTAGAACCGGACTAGCGGGGACACAAGAGACCCAGTACTTC
CDR3: CSARTGLAGTQETQYF
size: many
V: TRBV20-1
J: TRBJ2-5
D: TRBD2

DNA: TGTGCCAGCAGTCCGGAGACAGGGAATAATTCACCCCTCCACTTT
CDR3: CASSPETGNNSPLHF
size: few
V: TRBV27
J: TRBJ1-6
D: TRBD1

DNA: TGTGCCAGCAGTAACAGGGCAAGCTCCTATAATTCACCCCTCCACTTT
CDR3: CASSNRASSYNSPLHF
size: many
V: TRBV28
J: TRBJ1-6
D: NA

DNA: TGTGCCAGCGGTCCTACGGTACAGGGCAATCAGCCCCAGCATTTT
CDR3: CASGPTVQGNQPQHF
size: NA
V: TRBV5-5
J: TRBJ1-5
D: NA

DNA: TGCAGTGCTCCCCGTGCGGTGAACACTGAAGCTTTCTTT
CDR3: CSAPRAVNTEAFF
size: many
V: TRBV20-1
J: TRBJ1-1
D: NA

DNA: TGTGCCAGCAGTTTAGGCAAGGGGGGAACAAGCTATGGCTACACCTTC
CDR3: CASSLGKGGTSYGYTF
size: NA
V: TRBV12-3/TRBV12-4
J: TRBJ1-2
D: NA

DNA: TGCAGTGCTAGAGATAGGAGGGGACAGCAGCCCCAGCATTTT
CDR3: CSARDRRGQQPQHF
size: NA
V: TRBV20-1
J: TRBJ1-5
D: TRBD1

DNA: TGCAGTGCAGTGCCGGCATTCAGTGAAGCTTTCTTT
CDR3: CSAVPAFSEAFF
size: NA
V: TRBV20-1
J: TRBJ1-1
D: NA

DNA: TGCAGTGCTACGGGGAGGGAGGTGGACGAGCAGTACTTC
CDR3: CSATGREVDEQYF
size: NA
V: TRBV20-1
J: TRBJ2-7
D: TRBD2

DNA: TGTGCCAGCAGCTTAGCGCCGACAGGGGACCCTAGAGAGCAGTTCTTC
CDR3: CASSLAPTGDPREQFF
size: NA
V: TRBV11-1
J: TRBJ2-1
D: TRBD1

DNA: TGCAGTGCTCCTCCGGGACTCAGAGGGGCGGATGAGCAGTTCTTC
CDR3: CSAPPGLRGADEQFF
size: NA
V: TRBV20-1
J: TRBJ2-1
D: NA

DNA: TGTGCCAGCAGCTTAGGAACAGGGGTGCCCTACGAGCAGTACTTC
CDR3: CASSLGTGVPYEQYF
size: NA
V: TRBV7-2
J: TRBJ2-7
D: TRBD1

DNA: TGTGCCACCTGCCTGGGGGTGAACCCAGATACGCAGTATTTT
CDR3: CATCLGVNPDTQYF
size: NA
V: TRBV12-3/TRBV12-4
J: TRBJ2-3
D: NA

DNA: TGTGCCAGCAGACTAGCGGGAAGCACAGATACGCAGTATTTT
CDR3: CASRLAGSTDTQYF
size: many
V: TRBV28
J: TRBJ2-3
D: TRBD2

DNA: TGCAGCCTCATAGGTGGGTTAAGCACTGAAGCTTTCTTT
CDR3: CSLIGGLSTEAFF
size: once
V: TRBV29-1
J: TRBJ1-1
D: NA

DNA: TGCAGTGCTGCTGACGGGGGGGGAGAGACCCAGTACTTC
CDR3: CSAADGGGETQYF
size: NA
V: TRBV20-1
J: TRBJ2-5
D: TRBD2

DNA: TGCAGTGCTAGAGATATAGGGCCCGAGCAGTACTTC
CDR3: CSARDIGPEQYF
size: NA
V: TRBV20-1
J: TRBJ2-7
D: NA

DNA: TGTGCCAGCAGTTCCCGGTCTAGCGGGACCTACGAGCAGTACTTC
CDR3: CASSSRSSGTYEQYF
size: NA
V: TRBV27
J: TRBJ2-7
D: TRBD2

DNA: TGTGCCAGCAGCCACCGCCTTAGCGGGGCCTCCTACAATGAGCAGTACTTC
CDR3: CASSHRLSGASYNEQYF
size: NA
V: TRBV3-1
J: TRBJ2-7
D: TRBD2

DNA: TGCGCCAGCAGCTTCGGAGAGGGAGGCTACACCTTC
CDR3: CASSFGEGGYTF
size: NA
V: TRBV5-1
J: TRBJ1-2
D: NA

DNA: TGTGCCAGCAGCTCCGGACCCCTTCATGAGGGCTACACCTTC
CDR3: CASSSGPLHEGYTF
size: many
V: TRBV7-2
J: TRBJ1-2
D: NA

DNA: TGTGCCAGCAGCCCGGCATTCGGGGCAGGTGAGCAGTACTTC
CDR3: CASSPAFGAGEQYF
size: many
V: TRBV3-1
J: TRBJ2-7
D: NA

DNA: TGTGCCAGCAATGTGGCGGCTTCAAATACCTACGAGCAGTACTTC
CDR3: CASNVAASNTYEQYF
size: NA
V: TRBV28
J: TRBJ2-7
D: NA

DNA: TGTGCCAGCAGCTTTCTATTAGCGGGGCCCCCCCAAGAGACCCAGTACTTC
CDR3: CASSFLLAGPPQETQYF
size: many
V: TRBV7-2
J: TRBJ2-5
D: TRBD2

DNA: TGTGCCAGCAACATCCGGGGGGCCGGGGAGACCCAGTACTTC
CDR3: CASNIRGAGETQYF
size: NA
V: TRBV28
J: TRBJ2-5
D: NA

DNA: TGTGCCAGCACCCGTGGGCAGGGGGCATCTCGTCAGCCCCAGCATTTT
CDR3: CASTRGQGASRQPQHF
size: few
V: TRBV12-3/TRBV12-4
J: TRBJ1-5
D: TRBD1

DNA: TGTGCCAGCAGCTCGGGACTTATTAATGAGCAGTTCTTC
CDR3: CASSSGLINEQFF
size: NA
V: TRBV7-2
J: TRBJ2-1
D: NA

DNA: TGCGCCAGCAGCCCGACTACGAGACCCGGCGGAAATGAGCAGTTCTTC
CDR3: CASSPTTRPGGNEQFF
size: NA
V: TRBV5-1
J: TRBJ2-1
D: NA

DNA: TGTGCCAGCAGTACAGGGGGCCGCTACGAGCAGTACTTC
CDR3: CASSTGGRYEQYF
size: many
V: TRBV12-3/TRBV12-4
J: TRBJ2-7
D: TRBD1

DNA: TGTGCCAGCAGCTTAGGACGGGGGAACGAGCAGTACTTC
CDR3: CASSLGRGNEQYF
size: many
V: TRBV7-9
J: TRBJ2-7
D: NA

DNA: TGTGCCAGCATCTTTGTAGCTGTAGTGGACAGGGGCACAGATACGCAGTATTTT
CDR3: CASIFVAVVDRGTDTQYF
size: NA
V: TRBV6-9
J: TRBJ2-3
D: TRBD1

DNA: TGCGCCAGCAGCTTGGAACCAGCGGGGAGCACAGATACGCAGTATTTT
CDR3: CASSLEPAGSTDTQYF
size: few
V: TRBV5-1
J: TRBJ2-3
D: TRBD2

DNA: TGTGCCATCAGTGAGGCGGAGCAGGGGACGACAGATACGCAGTATTTT
CDR3: CAISEAEQGTTDTQYF
size: many
V: TRBV10-3
J: TRBJ2-3
D: NA

DNA: TGTGCCAGCAGCCAAGTTAACAGGGGCATACAAGAGACCCAGTACTTC
CDR3: CASSQVNRGIQETQYF
size: NA
V: TRBV14
J: TRBJ2-5
D: TRBD1

DNA: TGTGCCAGCGGGAGGGCGGCCGATACGCAGTATTTT
CDR3: CASGRAADTQYF
size: once
V: TRBV27
J: TRBJ2-3
D: TRBD2

DNA: TGTGCCATAGGGCGTGGGGGGCTTCACACTGAAGCTTTCTTT
CDR3: CAIGRGGLHTEAFF
size: few
V: TRBV28
J: TRBJ1-1
D: NA

DNA: TGCGCCAGCAGCTTGGCGACGGTACCGACTGGCGGGGGAGACGAGCAGTACTTC
CDR3: CASSLATVPTGGGDEQYF
size: NA
V: TRBV5-1
J: TRBJ2-7
D: TRBD2

DNA: TGTGCCAGCAGCCTCTTGGTCCCGGAGCAGTACTTC
CDR3: CASSLLVPEQYF
size: few
V: TRBV7-8
J: TRBJ2-7
D: NA

DNA: TGTGCCGGCTCACCACTCGGACAGAATGGCTACACCTTC
CDR3: CAGSPLGQNGYTF
size: NA
V: TRBV18
J: TRBJ1-2
D: NA

DNA: TGTGCCAGCAGCTTGCCCTATTCCTCCTACGAGCAGTACTTC
CDR3: CASSLPYSSYEQYF
size: NA
V: TRBV5-6
J: TRBJ2-7
D: NA

DNA: TGTGCCAGCAGTTTAGTCCAGGGTGAGAATCCACCCCTCCACTTT
CDR3: CASSLVQGENPPLHF
size: NA
V: TRBV12-3/TRBV12-4
J: TRBJ1-6
D: NA

DNA: TGTGCCAGCAGCGAGCCACAGGAGCCCCCCTACGAGCAGTACTTC
CDR3: CASSEPQEPPYEQYF
size: NA
V: TRBV28
J: TRBJ2-7
D: NA

DNA: TGCGCCAGCAGCCAAGGAAAGGGGTACACAGATACGCAGTATTTT
CDR3: CASSQGKGYTDTQYF
size: NA
V: TRBV4-3
J: TRBJ2-3
D: NA

DNA: TGTGCCACCAGCTTAGGACGGAGCTCCTACGAGCAGTACTTC
CDR3: CATSLGRSSYEQYF
size: many
V: TRBV15
J: TRBJ2-7
D: NA

DNA: TGTGCCAGCAGTCAGGTCGGGACTCCACGAGAGCAGTACTTC
CDR3: CASSQVGTPREQYF
size: NA
V: TRBV12-3/TRBV12-4
J: TRBJ2-5
D: NA

DNA: TGTGCCAGCAGCTTAGCGAGTCAACGAAACAGCAATGAGCAGTTCTTC
CDR3: CASSLASQRNSNEQFF
size: many
V: TRBV7-9
J: TRBJ2-1
D: NA

DNA: TGTGCCAGCAGTCGGGGAGCGGGAGAGATCAATGAGCAGTTCTTC
CDR3: CASSRGAGEINEQFF
size: NA
V: TRBV12-3/TRBV12-4
J: TRBJ2-1
D: TRBD2

DNA: TGTGCCAGCAGCCAACAAGGGGGGGTTGATGAGCAGTTCTTC
CDR3: CASSQQGGVDEQFF
size: few
V: TRBV14
J: TRBJ2-1
D: NA

DNA: TGCGCCAGCAGCCCTATCGACAGGGGGCGCGAGCAGTACTTC
CDR3: CASSPIDRGREQYF
size: many
V: TRBV5-1
J: TRBJ2-7
D: TRBD1

DNA: TGCGCCAGCAGCTTGGATCCAGCAGTGAACACTGAAGCTTTCTTT
CDR3: CASSLDPAVNTEAFF
size: NA
V: TRBV5-1
J: TRBJ1-1
D: NA

DNA: TGCAGCGTTGCCGGCGGGTTCCCAGATACGCAGTATTTT
CDR3: CSVAGGFPDTQYF
size: NA
V: TRBV29-1
J: TRBJ2-3
D: NA

DNA: TGTGCCAGCAGTTCAGGAGGCAGCCGCACAGATACGCAGTATTTT
CDR3: CASSSGGSRTDTQYF
size: few
V: TRBV28
J: TRBJ2-3
D: NA

DNA: TGCGCCAGCACCCACACACCAATTAACACCGGGGAGCTGTTTTTT
CDR3: CASTHTPINTGELFF
size: few
V: TRBV5-1
J: TRBJ2-2
D: NA

DNA: TGTGCCAGCAGCAAAAGGGGACAAGGGCAAGAGACCCAGTACTTC
CDR3: CASSKRGQGQETQYF
size: few
V: TRBV28
J: TRBJ2-5
D: NA

DNA: TGCGCCAGCAGCTTGGTAGAGAGGGTTCATGGCTACACCTTC
CDR3: CASSLVERVHGYTF
size: NA
V: TRBV5-1
J: TRBJ1-2
D: NA

DNA: TGTGCCAGCAGCTTGGACAGGGGAAGCACAGATACGCAGTATTTT
CDR3: CASSLDRGSTDTQYF
size: many
V: TRBV7-2
J: TRBJ2-3
D: TRBD1

DNA: TGTGCCAGCAGTTTGCAGGGGGCGGCTTGCGAGGCCCAGTACTTC
CDR3: CASSLQGAACEAQYF
size: NA
V: TRBV12-3/TRBV12-4
J: TRBJ2-5
D: TRBD1

DNA: TGTGCCAGCAGCCCCAGGGGGGGCACAGATGCGCAGTATTTT
CDR3: CASSPRGGTDAQYF
size: NA
V: TRBV7-2
J: TRBJ2-3
D: NA

DNA: TGTGCCAGTAGCCCGACAGGGATAGCCTACGAGCAGTACTTC
CDR3: CASSPTGIAYEQYF
size: few
V: TRBV19
J: TRBJ2-7
D: TRBD1